A selection of T cell receptor beta chains follows, all from one sample in a study of blood T cell repertoires in COVID-19. Generated by immunoSEQ multiplex PCR, the TCRdb table keeps only in-frame clones and is missing some. The table lists 150,000 to 200,000 clones, 70% to 90% of them singletons. The source material was peripheral blood. All receptors derive from a man aged 50 to 59 with active or convalescent COVID-19. Each CDR3 is given with its conserved first and last residue. D genes are given only for firm matches. Clone size, where shown, is once, few, many, or a class for clones that have expanded.

clone size,V gene,D gene,J gene,CDR3 protein,CDR3 DNA
NA,TRBV18,NA,TRBJ2-2,CASSPGADTGELFF,TGTGCCAGCTCACCAGGGGCGGACACCGGGGAGCTGTTTTTT
NA,TRBV12-3/TRBV12-4,TRBD2,TRBJ2-5,CASSWGGQETQYF,TGTGCCAGCAGCTGGGGGGGCCAAGAGACCCAGTACTTC
NA,TRBV9,NA,TRBJ1-3,CASSVHTSGNTIYF,TGTGCCAGCAGCGTTCACACCTCTGGAAACACCATATATTTT
NA,TRBV11-1,NA,TRBJ2-7,CASSPGSSYEQYF,TGTGCCAGCAGCCCCGGGAGCTCCTACGAGCAGTACTTC
NA,TRBV27,NA,TRBJ2-7,CASSYGRGYEQYF,TGTGCCAGCAGTTACGGCAGGGGCTACGAGCAGTACTTC
once,TRBV18,TRBD2,TRBJ2-2,CASSPPGLAGGRTGELFF,TGTGCCAGCTCACCACCGGGGCTGGCGGGGGGACGCACCGGGGAGCTGTTTTTT
NA,TRBV9,NA,TRBJ1-2,CASSAQGRGYTF,TGTGCCAGCAGCGCCCAGGGGCGAGGCTACACCTTC
NA,TRBV20-1,NA,TRBJ2-7,CSASGDSPEQYF,TGCAGTGCTAGTGGGGACTCCCCCGAGCAGTACTTC
NA,TRBV3-1/TRBV3-2,NA,TRBJ1-4,CASSQEQVNEKLFF,TGTGCCAGCAGCCAAGAACAGGTTAATGAAAAACTGTTTTTT
once,TRBV27,TRBD1,TRBJ1-4,CASREDRGGEKLFF,TGTGCCAGCAGAGAAGACAGGGGTGGTGAAAAACTGTTTTTT
once,TRBV6-5,NA,TRBJ1-4,CASRRSTNEKLFF,TGTGCCAGCAGGAGGTCAACTAATGAAAAACTGTTTTTT
NA,TRBV28,NA,TRBJ1-2,CAILGFTPYEGYTF,TGTGCCATCCTCGGGTTTACCCCGTATGAAGGCTACACCTTC
NA,TRBV5-1,TRBD1,TRBJ1-2,CASSTGQGGYGYTF,TGCGCCAGCAGCACAGGACAGGGAGGATATGGCTACACCTTC
NA,TRBV24-1,NA,TRBJ2-3,CATSVPGGDSTDTQYF,TGTGCCACCAGTGTTCCGGGCGGGGACTCAACAGATACGCAGTATTTT
once,TRBV28,NA,TRBJ2-5,CASSLPGGGTQYF,TGTGCCAGCAGTTTACCCGGCGGAGGGACCCAGTACTTC
NA,TRBV14,NA,TRBJ2-1,CASSQVSYNEQFF,TGTGCCAGCAGCCAAGTCTCGTACAATGAGCAGTTCTTC
NA,TRBV2,TRBD1,TRBJ2-3,CASRGSRGTDTQYF,TGTGCCAGCAGAGGGAGCAGGGGGACAGATACGCAGTATTTT
NA,TRBV5-4,NA,TRBJ2-1,CASSSTLHSNEQFF,TGTGCCAGCAGCTCAACCCTTCACTCCAATGAGCAGTTCTTC
NA,TRBV11-3,TRBD1,TRBJ2-3,CASSLGTGYTDTQYF,TGTGCCAGCAGCTTAGGGACAGGGTACACAGATACGCAGTATTTT
few,TRBV10-3,TRBD2,TRBJ2-1,CAISWQRGDNEQFF,TGTGCCATTTCATGGCAGCGGGGTGACAATGAGCAGTTCTTC
NA,TRBV5-4,NA,TRBJ1-2,CASRPDRQSGYTF,TGTGCCAGCAGACCTGATCGACAATCTGGCTACACCTTC
NA,TRBV5-1,TRBD2,TRBJ2-5,CASSNLFSGVKETQYF,TGCGCCAGCAGCAACCTGTTTAGCGGGGTCAAAGAGACCCAGTACTTC
NA,TRBV20-1,NA,TRBJ1-5,CSARPLAQHF,TGCAGTGCTAGACCCCTCGCCCAGCATTTT
NA,TRBV20-1,NA,TRBJ2-1,CSASVQLGAYQGSYNEQFF,TGCAGTGCTAGTGTCCAGCTCGGAGCGTACCAGGGCTCCTACAATGAGCAGTTCTTC
once,TRBV5-1,NA,TRBJ1-2,CASSRTSGVDYGYTF,TGCGCCAGCAGCCGTACGTCAGGGGTGGACTATGGCTACACCTTC
NA,TRBV6-5,TRBD1,TRBJ2-7,CASSNTGGEQYF,TGTGCCAGCAGTAACACAGGGGGCGAGCAGTACTTC
NA,TRBV15,TRBD2,TRBJ2-1,CATSREDGRAANEQFF,TGTGCCACCAGCAGAGAGGACGGGAGGGCCGCTAATGAGCAGTTCTTC
NA,TRBV6-2/TRBV6-3,TRBD1,TRBJ1-6,CASSYGTGSSPLHF,TGTGCCAGCAGTTACGGGACAGGGAGTTCACCCCTCCACTTT
NA,TRBV29-1,TRBD1,TRBJ1-5,CSVSDRGNQPQHF,TGCAGCGTTTCGGACAGGGGCAATCAGCCCCAGCATTTT
NA,TRBV29-1,NA,TRBJ2-1,CSVVRDYNEQFF,TGCAGCGTTGTTCGGGACTACAATGAGCAGTTCTTC
NA,TRBV4-1,NA,TRBJ1-6,CASSQELADSPLHF,TGCGCCAGCAGCCAAGAGTTGGCGGATTCACCCCTCCACTTT
NA,TRBV13,TRBD2,TRBJ2-7,CASSSTSGGPPYEQYF,TGTGCCAGCAGCTCGACTAGCGGGGGACCCCCCTACGAGCAGTACTTC
NA,TRBV19,NA,TRBJ2-1,CASSPHRPNNEQFF,TGTGCCAGTAGCCCTCACCGCCCTAACAATGAGCAGTTCTTC
NA,TRBV5-4,TRBD2,TRBJ2-1,CASIQTKNGGAYNEQFF,TGTGCCAGCATCCAAACAAAGAACGGGGGGGCATACAATGAGCAGTTCTTC
few,TRBV27,TRBD1,TRBJ1-1,CASSPPAWTGDMNTEAFF,TGTGCCAGCAGTCCGCCAGCATGGACAGGGGATATGAACACTGAAGCTTTCTTT
NA,TRBV9,NA,TRBJ1-1,CASSVEVGVAEAFF,TGTGCCAGCAGCGTAGAGGTAGGGGTGGCTGAAGCTTTCTTT
NA,TRBV6-5,TRBD1,TRBJ1-2,CASSQGASMGGYTF,TGTGCCAGCAGTCAGGGGGCTAGTATGGGTGGCTACACCTTC